What follows are 23 T cell receptor beta chains derived from one specimen sequenced in a study of identical twins. Each CDR3 protein gets one entry after TCRdb re-called the 5' RACE reads with MiXCR. The sample has approximately 500,000 distinct CDR3 sequences, roughly a quarter seen once; the top ten hold roughly 3%. The same sample was also studied in work on T cells expressing NK-cell markers.

Input material: CD4+ T cells sorted from blood. Receptors originate from a woman aged 18 to 35 in good health.

The chain combines TRBV4-3 with TRBJ2-2; 11 nucleotides match TRBD1. CDR1 LGHNA and CDR2 YSLEER come from the germline V gene. J was trimmed by 7 bases and V by 4 bases; bases with no gene match: 11. The CDR3 spans 17 residues. The CDR3 DNA is TGCGCCAGCAGCCTGTTAACAGGACAGGGGGCGTTCGGGGAGCTGTTTTTT. Residues: CASSLLTGQGAFGELFF.

The chain combines TRBV5-1 with TRBJ1-1, with TRBD1 identical over 10 bases. This CDR3 has 13 amino acids. The germline CDR1 and CDR2 sequences are SGHRS and YFSETQ. V trimming: 8 bases; J trimming: 1 base; junction bases outside the gene matches: 2. CDR3: CASRQGANTEAFF. The CDR3 DNA reads TGCGCCAGTCGACAGGGGGCGAACACTGAAGCTTTCTTT. Combining the CDR3 with reference TRBV5-1 and TRBJ1-1 gives the whole variable domain KAGVTQTPRYLIKTRGQQVTLSCSPISGHRSVSWYQQTPGQGLQFLFEYFSETQRNKGNFPGRFSGRQFSNSRSEMNVSTLELGDSALYLCASRQGANTEAFFGQGTRLTVV.

In DNA form, the CDR3 reads TGTGCCAGCAGTTTTAGGGAGGAACAGCCCCAGCATTTT. It is translated as CASSFREEQPQHF. The genes are TRBV12-3 or TRBV12-4 and TRBJ1-5; unclear D gene. This CDR3 region has 13 residues. The V gene lost 3 bases and the J gene lost 7 bases, with 10 bases spanning the gap.

J is TRBJ2-3 and V is TRBV7-9; unclear D gene. Germline CDR1 SEHNR, CDR2 FQNEAQ (reference sequence). Between the trimmed V and J ends, which lost 6 bases and 6 bases, there was a span of 10 bases. CDR3 length: 12 residues. CDR3: CASRSPRDTQYF. The DNA of the CDR3 is TGTGCCAGCAGATCCCCCCGGGATACGCAGTATTTT.

There are a few counts of this clonotype. This chain joins TRBV7-2 and TRBJ1-1; no clear D. The CDR3 extends over 13 amino acids. The germline CDR1 and CDR2 sequences are SGHTA and FQGNSA. V shed 4 bases and J shed 4 bases, with 10 bases lying between them. CDR3 nucleotides: TGTGCCAGCAGCTGGGCAGAGGTCACTGAAGCTTTCTTT. Translation gives CASSWAEVTEAFF.

This chain connects TRBV7-2 to TRBJ2-7; D not resolved. The CDR3 is 16 residues long. Germline assignment: CDR1 SGHTA and CDR2 FQGNSA. V was clipped by 1 base and J by 2 bases, with 15 bases between them. In nucleotides, the CDR3 is TGTGCCAGCAGCTTAGGTTTTCGCACAGCAACCTACGAGCAGTACTTC. It codes for CASSLGFRTATYEQYF.

The chain carries TRBV12-3 or TRBV12-4 and TRBJ2-1; D not certain. Between the trimmed V and J ends, which lost 2 bases and 1 base, there was a span of 3 bases. The CDR3 contains 13 residues. The CDR3 loop reads CASSLKSYNEQFF. CDR3 sequence (DNA): TGTGCCAGCAGTTTAAAGTCCTACAATGAGCAGTTCTTC.

This clonotype was counted a few times. The rearrangement links TRBV10-3 to TRBJ2-1, with 7 bases identical to TRBD1. CDR3 size: 14 residues. Germline CDR1 ENHRY, CDR2 SYGVKD. V shed 4 bases, J shed 3 bases, and the junction held 3 bases outside the gene matches. The CDR3 nucleotides are TGTGCCATCAGTGCTGGGACAGTCTACAATGAGCAGTTCTTC. Amino acids: CAISAGTVYNEQFF.

The V gene is TRBV7-2, the J gene TRBJ1-5, with a possible D match to TRBD1 (6 bases). Germline V gives CDR1 SGHTA, CDR2 FQGNSA. Trimming took off 3 bases at V and 2 bases at J, with 11 bases between the two ends. This CDR3 has 15 residues. This chain's CDR3 is CASSFTGIGNQPQHF. The CDR3 nucleotides are TGTGCCAGCAGCTTTACAGGGATAGGCAATCAGCCCCAGCATTTT.

The V gene is TRBV5-1, the J gene TRBJ2-3; maybe TRBD1 (6 bases). CDR1 and CDR2 (germline): SGHRS, YFSETQ. The germline V and J ends were trimmed by 0 bases and 4 bases, with 9 bases remaining between them. This CDR3 has 14 residues. The CDR3 bases are TGCGCCAGCAGCTTGGCAGGGGTTTCAGATACGCAGTATTTT. Its protein product is CASSLAGVSDTQYF.

This sequence joins TRBV7-2 and TRBJ1-5, with a possible D match to TRBD1 (6 bases). The CDR3 spans 15 residues. Germline CDR1 and CDR2: SGHTA and FQGNSA. V lost 1 base and J lost 4, with 11 bases in between. For the CDR3, the DNA is TGTGCCAGCAGCTTAGGGTTAACAGGGAATCAGCCCCAGCATTTT. Its translation is CASSLGLTGNQPQHF.

This clonotype was found a few times. The V and J genes are TRBV29-1 and TRBJ2-4; the D is unclear. V was cut by 0 bases and J by 9 bases, with 6 bases left in between. The germline V gene has CDR1 SQVTM and CDR2 ANQGSEA. CDR3 length: 11 amino acids. The chain's CDR3 is CSVEDGVIQYF. CDR3 DNA sequence: TGCAGCGTTGAAGATGGGGTCATTCAGTACTTC.

The chain is built from TRBV4-3 and TRBJ1-2; D possibly corresponds to TRBD1 (5 bases). Germline CDR1 reads LGHNA; CDR2 reads YSLEER. V lost 0 bases and J lost 1, with 12 bases in between. The CDR3 covers 16 residues. The CDR3 sequence is CASSQDGTGRNYGYTF. The CDR3, as DNA: TGCGCCAGCAGCCAAGATGGAACAGGACGTAACTATGGCTACACCTTC.

For the CDR3, the DNA is TGTGCCAGCCAGGACCGGGGGGCGATGGGTGAAGCTTTCTTT. This encodes CASQDRGAMGEAFF. The V gene is TRBV18, the J gene TRBJ1-1, with TRBD1 as a possible D gene (6 bases). Trimming pared 8 bases from V and 7 bases from J, leaving 20 bases between. Germline loops: CDR1 KGHSH, CDR2 LQKENI. There are 14 residues in the CDR3. Based on the CDR3 plus reference TRBV18 and TRBJ1-1, the full variable domain is NAGVMQNPRHLVRRRGQEARLRCSPMKGHSHVYWYRQLPEEGLKFMVYLQKENIIDESGMPKERFSAEFPKEGPSILRIQQVVRGDSAAYFCASQDRGAMGEAFFGQGTRLTVV.

The J gene is TRBJ2-3, the V gene TRBV11-2; possible D gene TRBD2, 7 bases. Germline CDR1 is SGHAT and CDR2 is FQNNGV. This CDR3 comprises 14 residues. The V end was cut by 5 bases, the J end by 4 bases, with 13 bases between. As DNA, the CDR3 is TGTGCCAGCAGCCGACTAGGGGGGGCAGATACGCAGTATTTT. This codes for CASSRLGGADTQYF.

The rearrangement joins TRBV29-1 to TRBJ1-2; TRBD1 aligns across 7 bases. Germline CDR1 is SQVTM and CDR2 is ANQGSEA. V shed 6 bases, J shed 8 bases, and the junction held 9 bases outside the gene matches. This CDR3 is built from 12 residues. CDR3 DNA: TGCAGCGTAGCAGGGGGGGTTTTAGGCTACACCTTC. Protein: CSVAGGVLGYTF.

The chain has TRBV9 and TRBJ2-1; 9 nucleotides line up with TRBD2. Germline CDR1 reads SGDLS; CDR2 reads YYNGEE. This CDR3 is 17 amino acids long. Unmatched junction bases numbered 8, after V lost 0 bases and J lost 4 bases. CDR3 residues: CASSVGGTSRTYNEQFF. Here the CDR3 DNA reads TGTGCCAGCAGCGTAGGTGGGACTAGCCGAACTTACAATGAGCAGTTCTTC. Together with reference TRBV9 and TRBJ2-1, the CDR3 gives the full variable domain: DSGVTQTPKHLITATGQRVTLRCSPRSGDLSVYWYQQSLDQGLQFLIQYYNGEERAKGNILERFSAQQFPDLHSELNLSSLELGDSALYFCASSVGGTSRTYNEQFFGPGTRLTVL.

The J gene is TRBJ1-4, the V gene TRBV14; D is uncertain. Per the germline V gene, CDR1 is SGHDN and CDR2 is FVKESK. The CDR3 consists of 13 residues. Trimming took 1 base from V and 8 from J, leaving 8 bases between them. CDR3 protein: CASSQATGEKLFF. The CDR3, as DNA: TGTGCCAGCAGCCAAGCGACCGGGGAAAAACTGTTTTTT.

The chain carries TRBV5-1 and TRBJ2-7; tentatively, D is TRBD1 (6 bases). CDR1 is SGHRS and CDR2 is YFSETQ in the germline V gene. This CDR3 comprises 14 residues. Trimming removed 4 bases from V and 2 bases from J, with 13 bases in between. This CDR3 is CASSMWDNAYEQYF. The CDR3 DNA follows: TGCGCCAGCAGCATGTGGGACAACGCCTACGAGCAGTACTTC.

This clonotype has just a few counts. The genes are TRBV12-3 or TRBV12-4 and TRBJ2-1; D gene unclear. The CDR3 runs to 16 residues. The V gene lost 8 bases and the J gene lost 0 bases, with 17 bases spanning the gap. CDR3 in amino acids: CASGHATVSSYNEQFF. CDR3 sequence (DNA): TGTGCCAGCGGCCACGCGACCGTTAGCTCCTACAATGAGCAGTTCTTC.

This clonotype was counted a few times. The V call is TRBV7-9, the J call TRBJ2-2; 7 bases line up with TRBD2. The CDR3 totals 15 residues. Germline-derived CDR1 and CDR2 are SEHNR and FQNEAQ (reference sequence). V lost 3 bases to trimming and J lost 6 bases; unmatched junction nucleotides: 7. The CDR3 bases are TGTGCCAGCAGCTTCTGGACTAGACCCCCCGGGGAGCTGTTTTTT. Translating it yields CASSFWTRPPGELFF. The whole variable domain, filled in from reference TRBV7-9 and TRBJ2-2, reads DTGVSQNPRHKITKRGQNVTFRCDPISEHNRLYWYRQTLGQGPEFLTYFQNEAQLEKSRLLSDRFSAERPKGSFSTLEIQRTEQGDSAMYLCASSFWTRPPGELFFGEGSRLTVL.

This clonotype came up a few times. The chain has TRBV2 and TRBJ1-4; D is unclear. Germline V gene sequence: CDR1 SNHLY, CDR2 FYNNEI. The CDR3 has 12 amino acids. Between the trimmed V and J ends, which lost 7 bases and 7 bases, there was a span of 10 bases. The CDR3 loop reads CASMRSGEKLFF. The DNA of the CDR3 is TGTGCCAGCATGAGGAGTGGTGAAAAACTGTTTTTT.

The V and J genes are TRBV6-4 and TRBJ2-1; 8 nucleotides agree with TRBD2. Germline V lookup: CDR1 MRHNA, CDR2 SNTAGT. With 10 bases clipped from V and 0 bases from J, the junction kept 17 bases outside the gene matches. The CDR3 has 18 amino acids. The DNA for the CDR3 is TGTGCCAACACGACTGGAGGCGGGACTAGGAGCTCCTACAATGAGCAGTTCTTC. Residues: CANTTGGGTRSSYNEQFF.